The present T cell receptor (beta chain) was sequenced within a study of blood T cell repertoires in COVID-19 (dated by TCRdb to 2019 to 2021). Context from the whole study: Collaborator samples came from the United States, Italy and Spain and covered acute and convalescent phases of COVID-19. Deeply sampled blood TCRbeta repertoires from subjects exposed to, actively infected with, or recovered from COVID-19 were included in the dataset. Where available, HLA class I and class II types were obtained from metadata supplied by the sample provider rather than from assay-based typing. A de-identified subject ID, COVID-19 status, age in years and sex were almost always included in the sample metadata. The material from the prospective study consisted of cDNA or gDNA derived from T cells, B-cell-depleted T cells, or PBMCs. The samples were drawn from the first 160 participants of the ongoing ImmuneRACE study and from 950 to 1,500 subjects provided by 6 global collaborators. The repertoires were released in a freely available public database meant as a resource for research on the immune response to SARS-CoV-2. The investigation overall reported the following: How much clinical and demographic metadata was included differed by source and by participant, and the metadata was provided uncurated.

From its cysteine to its phenylalanine, the CDR3 spans 15 amino acids. Only the CDR3 DNA stays, 45 bases, in frame from base 1. The germline V gene provides CDR1 LGHNA and CDR2 YSLEER. V was cut back by 0 bases and J by 2 bases, leaving a gap of 10 bases between them. TCRbeta CDR3 regions were amplified from genomic DNA by means of the immunoSEQ Assay, a bias-controlled multiplex PCR. Per the authors' processing: The number of nucleated cells in each sample was estimated by amplification of reference gene primers within the assay. To quantify the absolute abundance of each unique TCRbeta CDR3 rearrangement, sequence reads were collapsed and filtered. Productive Simpson clonality was computed per sample as the square root of Simpson's diversity index over productive rearrangements. The clones in this table, taken by TCRdb from immuneACCESS, are in-frame only. Not every clone is retained; where verified, under half of the shortfall comes from an unresolved V gene, and the cause of the rest is unknown. The DNA gave D and trimming, while V, J and clone size come from that table. Counted in this sample were about 230,000 clones; roughly nine tenths of them appeared once. The top ten constitute about 4% of the sample.

For this clone: Its target antigen remains unknown. Per-base quality was not reported, and no clone a single base away is much larger than it.

Participants in the prospective study were aged roughly 18 to 100 years, lived in approximately 26 United States geographic areas, and enrolled through a virtual design. Cohort assignment in the prospective study relied on participant-reported clinical history from a screening survey and a study questionnaire. In the prospective study, whole blood, serum and a nasopharyngeal or oropharyngeal swab were collected from each participant by mobile phlebotomists. Additional blood draws and questionnaires over a 2-month period could optionally be provided by prospective study participants. Before DNA extraction, blood samples from the prospective study were shipped at room temperature or frozen.

Sequences were obtained from PBMCs or T cells enriched from blood (not recorded which). This TCR derives from a woman aged 25-40 years with acute COVID-19. The chain joins TRBV4-3 to TRBJ2-5; the D gene is perhaps TRBD2, on 5 matching bases. The nucleotides are TGCGCCAGCAGCCAAGAGTCGGACTCACAAGAGACCCAGTACTTC. Its protein product is CASSQESDSQETQYF.